The 32 T cell receptor beta chains below come from one sample, sequenced in a study of blood T cell repertoires in COVID-19. Sequencing was performed with immunoSEQ multiplex PCR; in TCRdb, only in-frame clones are kept and a portion is missing. Among over 150,000 clones, roughly 80% were seen once, and the ten largest hold 3.2%. Sequenced sample: PBMCs or T cells enriched from blood (not recorded which). Receptors were obtained from a young woman who had recovered from COVID-19.

In its sample, this clone was seen a few times. The CDR3 loop is CSVTDSLNQPQHF. CDR3 sequence (DNA): TGCAGCGTAACGGACAGCCTCAATCAGCCCCAGCATTTT. The chain links TRBV29-1 to TRBJ1-5, with TRBD1 as a possible D gene (6 bases). The V end lost 6 bases, the J end lost 3 bases, and 12 bases lay between the germline ends. In germline, CDR1 is SQVTM, CDR2 ANQGSEA. The CDR3 is made up of 13 amino acids.

V usage is TRBV24-1 and J usage is TRBJ2-3; D is perhaps TRBD2 (5 bases). Germline V CDR1 and CDR2: KGHDR, SFDVKD. The V end lost 7 bases, the J end lost 4 bases, and 11 bases lay between the germline ends. CDR3 length: 13 amino acids. The CDR3 sequence: CATRPGAADTQYF. In nucleotides, the CDR3 is TGTGCCACCAGACCCGGAGCGGCAGATACGCAGTATTTT.

The count of this clone is one. V gene TRBV4-1 combines with J gene TRBJ1-1, with 7 bases fitting TRBD1. Germline V gene sequence: CDR1 MGHRA, CDR2 YSYEKL. This CDR3 spans 16 amino acids. V lost 1 base to trimming and J lost 1 base; unmatched junction nucleotides: 6. DNA for the CDR3: TGCGCCAGCAGCCAAGTCGGGACAGTGTGGAACACTGAAGCTTTCTTT. It encodes CASSQVGTVWNTEAFF.

The chain employs TRBV5-4 and TRBJ2-3, with TRBD1 as a possible D gene (6 bases). CDR3 size: 17 residues. Trimming left V 3 bases short and J 2 bases short, with 19 bases between. Looked up from germline, CDR1 is SGHNT and CDR2 is YYREEE (reference sequence). Here the CDR3 DNA reads TGTGCCAGCAGCTGGACAGTGATTTCAACAAACACAGATACGCAGTATTTT. Translation: CASSWTVISTNTDTQYF.

The chain couples TRBV27 to TRBJ1-5; D not resolved. The V and J ends lost 6 bases and 10 bases respectively, with 13 bases between them. The CDR3 is 12 residues long. Germline CDR1 reads MNHEY; CDR2 reads SMNVEV (reference sequence). This CDR3 reads CASSPPGSPQHF. Here the CDR3 DNA reads TGTGCCAGCAGCCCCCCAGGATCCCCCCAGCATTTT.

This chain links TRBV14 with TRBJ2-2; no reliable D call. Trimming took off 4 bases at V and 1 base at J, with 13 bases between the two ends. The CDR3 totals 16 residues. Germline CDR1 reads SGHDN; CDR2 reads FVKESK. Here the CDR3 DNA reads TGTGCCAGCAGCCGAACCACAACAGTGAACACCGGGGAGCTGTTTTTT. Protein sequence: CASSRTTTVNTGELFF. The variable domain in full, completed from reference TRBV14 and TRBJ2-2, reads EAGVTQFPSHSVIEKGQTVTLRCDPISGHDNLYWYRRVMGKEIKFLLHFVKESKQDESGMPNNRFLAERTGGTYSTLKVQPAELEDSGVYFCASSRTTTVNTGELFFGEGSRLTVL.

This sequence joins TRBV18 and TRBJ1-6, with D hard to call. V was clipped by 5 bases and J by 5 bases, with 7 bases between them. The CDR3 length is 13 residues. The germline CDR1 and CDR2 sequences are KGHSH and LQKENI. CDR3 residues: CASSEQDNSPLHF. Here the CDR3 DNA reads TGTGCCAGCTCAGAACAAGATAATTCACCCCTCCACTTT. Full variable domain (rest looked up from reference TRBV18 and TRBJ1-6): NAGVMQNPRHLVRRRGQEARLRCSPMKGHSHVYWYRQLPEEGLKFMVYLQKENIIDESGMPKERFSAEFPKEGPSILRIQQVVRGDSAAYFCASSEQDNSPLHFGNGTRLTVT.

This clone appeared a few times. The chain recombines TRBV28 with TRBJ2-5; D possibly corresponds to TRBD2 (5 bases). This CDR3 spans 14 amino acids. Trimming removed 8 bases at V and 0 bases at J, with 13 bases between. Germline V gene sequence: CDR1 MDHEN, CDR2 SYDVKM. The CDR3 protein is CASALVRDQETQYF. CDR3 sequence (DNA): TGTGCCAGCGCTCTTGTGAGGGACCAAGAGACCCAGTACTTC.

Only a few counts were recorded for this clone. V and J are TRBV28 and TRBJ1-5, with 9 bases lining up with TRBD1. V was pared by 5 bases and J by 7 bases, with 9 bases of the junction left unmatched. Per germline, CDR1 MDHEN and CDR2 SYDVKM. The CDR3 extends over 15 amino acids. CDR3 protein: CASSVGGQGWQPQHF. For the CDR3, the DNA is TGTGCCAGCAGTGTCGGGGGACAGGGTTGGCAGCCCCAGCATTTT.

The chain has TRBV5-1 and TRBJ2-7; 7 bases line up with TRBD1. From germline, CDR1 is SGHRS and CDR2 YFSETQ. CDR3 size: 15 residues. The V and J ends lost 4 bases and 2 bases, in that order; junction bases with no gene match: 9. The CDR3 sequence: CASSHTGEGAYEQYF. CDR3 DNA: TGCGCCAGCAGCCACACAGGGGAAGGGGCCTACGAGCAGTACTTC.

Remarks on this clone: Compared with germline, one end of the junction differs, possibly owing to a read error. The J gene is TRBJ2-7, the V gene TRBV20-1, with 9 bases fitting TRBD1. The CDR3 length is 11 residues. In germline, CDR1 is DFQATT, CDR2 SNEGSKA (reference sequence). CDR3 amino acids: CSARSGDRERF. Here the CDR3 DNA reads TGCAGTGCTAGGTCCGGGGACAGGGAACGTTTC.

In nucleotides, the CDR3 is TGTGCCAGCACAATCAGGGGTCAGCCCCAGCATTTT. Translation: CASTIRGQPQHF. The chain has TRBV3-1 (or the pseudogene TRBV3-2) and TRBJ1-5; the D gene is possibly TRBD1 (6 bases). CDR3 size: 12 residues. The V and J ends lost 7 bases and 6 bases respectively, with 10 bases between them. Germline lookup yields CDR1 LGHDT and CDR2 YNNKEL (reference sequence).

The chain combines TRBV21-1 with TRBJ2-5; the DNA was not used to check the table's D call, TRBD1. TRBV21-1 is listed as a pseudogene. This CDR3 contains 14 residues. This chain's CDR3 is CASSTYRPQETQYF. The CDR3 nucleotides read TGTGCCAGCAGCACCTACAGACCTCAAGAGACCCAGTACTTC.

The V gene is TRBV9, the J gene TRBJ2-4; D is unresolved. CDR1 SGDLS and CDR2 YYNGEE come from the germline V gene. The CDR3 is 12 residues long. The V gene lost 3 bases and the J gene lost 7 bases, with 8 bases spanning the gap. The CDR3 nucleotides read TGTGCCAGCAGCGCCGACTCGAACATTCAGTACTTC. It codes for CASSADSNIQYF.

This clone was counted a few times. This chain joins TRBV27 and TRBJ2-3, with D possibly matching TRBD1 (5 bases). This CDR3 is 15 amino acids long. The germline gives CDR1 MNHEY, CDR2 SMNVEV (reference sequence). Trimming removed 4 bases at V and 0 bases at J, with 11 bases between. Here the CDR3 DNA reads TGTGCCAGCAGTTGGGGCAGAGCTAGCACAGATACGCAGTATTTT. This gives the protein CASSWGRASTDTQYF.

The DNA of the CDR3 is TGTGCCAGTAGTACCAGTCAAAACGAGCAGTACTTC. Residues: CASSTSQNEQYF. The chain joins TRBV19 to TRBJ2-7; D is unclear. The CDR3 extends over 12 amino acids. The germline V gene encodes CDR1 LNHDA and CDR2 SQIVND (reference sequence). Deletions cut 4 bases from V and 5 bases from J, with 9 bases between.

V is TRBV29-1 and J is TRBJ1-1, with unresolved D. Per germline, CDR1 SQVTM and CDR2 ANQGSEA. This CDR3 has 14 amino acids. Trimming took 5 bases from V and 0 from J, leaving 13 bases between them. The CDR3 is CSVSNEVMNTEAFF. In DNA form, the CDR3 reads TGCAGCGTTTCTAACGAAGTCATGAACACTGAAGCTTTCTTT.

The CDR3 DNA reads as TGTGCCAGCAGCAAAGGGGGACTAGCGGTAAACAATGAGCAGTTCTTC. It is translated as CASSKGGLAVNNEQFF. The rearrangement joins TRBV21-1 to TRBJ2-1; the D call of TRBD2 is as the table states it, not checked on the DNA. TRBV21-1 represents a pseudogene. This CDR3 spans 16 amino acids.

The chain recombines TRBV12-3 or TRBV12-4 with TRBJ2-7; perhaps TRBD1 as D (5 bases). The CDR3 spans 13 residues. V was pared by 4 bases and J by 6 bases, with 13 bases between. The CDR3 reads CASSSRQNGEQYV. Written as DNA, the CDR3 is TGTGCCAGCAGTTCGAGACAGAACGGCGAGCAGTACGTC.

The chain uses TRBV18 and TRBJ1-5; D remains ambiguous. The CDR3 loop spans 14 amino acids. Trimming cost V 6 bases and J 0 bases, with 9 bases left between them. Germline assignment: CDR1 KGHSH and CDR2 LQKENI. CDR3 in amino acids: CASSQSDSNQPQHF. The CDR3 DNA sequence: TGTGCCAGCTCCCAGTCAGATAGCAATCAGCCCCAGCATTTT.

The DNA of the CDR3 is TGTGCCAGCAGCCAAGAGACGGTAAAGACAGGGACTAGCACAGATACGCAGTATTTT. It encodes CASSQETVKTGTSTDTQYF. The J gene is TRBJ2-3, the V gene TRBV3-1 (or the pseudogene TRBV3-2); perhaps TRBD1 as D (7 bases). The CDR3 spans 19 residues. Deletions cut 0 bases from V and 0 bases from J, with 19 bases between. Per germline, CDR1 LGHDT and CDR2 YNNKEL (reference sequence).

The chain couples TRBV11-3 to TRBJ2-5; 8 bases are a match to TRBD2. Germline CDR1 is SGHNT and CDR2 is YENEEA. V lost 2 bases, J lost 5 bases, and 7 bases stayed unmatched. The CDR3 contains 15 residues. CDR3 bases: TGTGCCAGCAGCTTACGGAGCGGGAGATGGGAGACCCAGTACTTC. Translated: CASSLRSGRWETQYF.

The J gene is TRBJ2-4, the V gene TRBV29-1, with D maybe TRBD2 (6 bases). This CDR3 region has 14 residues. Germline V lookup: CDR1 SQVTM, CDR2 ANQGSEA. V was trimmed by 3 bases and J by 6 bases, leaving 15 bases between them. CDR3 residues: CSVDAEEGRNIQYF. For the CDR3, the DNA is TGCAGCGTTGACGCGGAGGAGGGAAGAAACATTCAGTACTTC.

The chain uses TRBV6-1 and TRBJ1-1; possible D gene TRBD1, 6 bases. Trimming stripped 3 bases from V and 5 bases from J, with 16 bases between. Looked up from germline, CDR1 is MNHNS and CDR2 is SASEGT. CDR3 size: 15 residues. CDR3 loop: CASSEVGHLGTEAFF. The DNA for the CDR3 is TGTGCCAGCAGTGAGGTGGGACACCTCGGGACTGAAGCTTTCTTT.

This clone appeared once. The chain joins TRBV5-1 to TRBJ1-2, with 9 bases matching TRBD1. Germline lookup yields CDR1 SGHRS and CDR2 YFSETQ. The CDR3 covers 18 residues. Trimming at V came to 1 base and at J to 4 bases, leaving 14 bases not matched to a gene. In DNA form, the CDR3 reads TGCGCCAGCAGCTTGTCCGGACAGGGGACCCCGGTAGGCTATGGCTACACCTTC. It yields the protein CASSLSGQGTPVGYGYTF.

V is TRBV2 and J is TRBJ2-7; 8 bases agree with TRBD2. CDR1 is SNHLY and CDR2 is FYNNEI in the germline V gene. This CDR3 is 17 amino acids long. After removal of 1 base from V and 7 bases from J, the junction contained 15 bases not matched to a gene. The DNA of the CDR3 is TGTGCCAGCAGTGAAGACCCCAACGGGAGGGCCTGGCGGGAGCAGTACTTC. This codes for CASSEDPNGRAWREQYF.

As DNA, the CDR3 is TGTGCCAGCAGAATAGCCGGGACAGCAGGACCAGATACGCAGTATTTT. It yields the protein CASRIAGTAGPDTQYF. This chain links TRBV28 with TRBJ2-3; 7 bases line up with TRBD1. V dropped 6 bases and J dropped 4; count of bases not matched to a gene: 13. Per germline, CDR1 MDHEN and CDR2 SYDVKM. This CDR3 comprises 16 residues.

The chain links TRBV25-1 to TRBJ2-5; possibly TRBD2 for D (6 bases). The CDR3 extends over 15 amino acids. The V end was cut by 1 base, the J end by 5 bases, with 14 bases between. Germline-derived CDR1 and CDR2 are MGHDK and SYGVNS. CDR3 nucleotides: TGTGCCAGCAGTGAATTTGCGGGGTACGAGGAGACCCAGTACTTC. It translates to CASSEFAGYEETQYF.

This clone has just a few counts. V gene TRBV28 combines with J gene TRBJ1-2; 11 nucleotides agree with TRBD1. The V segment lost 7 bases and the J segment 4 bases; nucleotides outside the gene matches: 5. The CDR3 contains 14 residues. Germline values: CDR1 MDHEN, CDR2 SYDVKM. The DNA of the CDR3 is TGTGCCAGCACCAGGGACAGGGGGGGCTATGGCTACACCTTC. Amino acids: CASTRDRGGYGYTF.

This clone turned up a few times. J is TRBJ2-3 and V is TRBV2, with 9 bases fitting TRBD2. J lost 2 bases, V lost 3 bases, and 9 bases had no gene match. This CDR3 region has 17 residues. From germline, CDR1 is SNHLY and CDR2 FYNNEI. The CDR3 here is CASSDKSGGLDTDTQYF. CDR3 DNA: TGTGCCAGCAGTGATAAAAGCGGGGGGCTCGACACAGATACGCAGTATTTT.

This clone appeared once. The V gene is TRBV5-4, the J gene TRBJ2-2, with 7 bases identical to TRBD1. The germline V gene encodes CDR1 SGHNT and CDR2 YYREEE (reference sequence). Germline trimming cut 0 bases from V and 4 bases from J; bases unmatched to any gene: 9. The CDR3 contains 17 residues. The CDR3 nucleotides are TGTGCCAGCAGCTTGGGAAAGGACAGGCCTCTCACCGGGGAGCTGTTTTTT. Translating it yields CASSLGKDRPLTGELFF.

V gene TRBV2 combines with J gene TRBJ2-7; no firm D call. The CDR3 spans 11 residues. The germline V gene has CDR1 SNHLY and CDR2 FYNNEI. V was pared by 5 bases and J by 1 base, with 3 bases between. The chain's CDR3 is CASSPSYEQYF. The CDR3 region has the DNA TGTGCCAGCAGTCCATCCTACGAGCAGTACTTC.